The 26 T cell receptor beta chains below all came from one sample that was sequenced in a study of blood T cells in healthy people across ages. The use of a sample-barcoded 5' primer and a J-beta primer mix characterized a second PCR of roughly 6 to 12 cycles. A single record per CDR3 protein comes from TCRdb applying MiXCR to the 5' RACE reads. The sample holds under 950,000 distinct CDR3 sequences, approximately 22% seen once. Sequencing input: blood. These receptors all come from a man in his 70s in good health.

This clonotype was recorded once. The chain links TRBV4-1 to TRBJ2-7; no clear D. Trimming pared 4 bases from V and 6 bases from J, leaving 16 bases between. The CDR3 length is 14 residues. The germline gives CDR1 MGHRA, CDR2 YSYEKL. CDR3 amino acids: CASSLQPLLGEQYF. CDR3 nucleotides: TGCGCCAGCAGCCTCCAACCCTTACTTGGCGAGCAGTACTTC.

This clonotype was observed a few times. The CDR3 region has the DNA TGTGCCAGCAGCGTAGAAGGGGTGCGGGGGGGGAATGAGCAGTTCTTC. The encoded protein is CASSVEGVRGGNEQFF. The V call is TRBV9, the J call TRBJ2-1; TRBD2 matches 9 bases. J lost 7 bases, V lost 0 bases, and 8 bases had no gene match. Germline V gives CDR1 SGDLS, CDR2 YYNGEE. CDR3 length: 16 residues. Full variable domain (rest looked up from reference TRBV9 and TRBJ2-1): DSGVTQTPKHLITATGQRVTLRCSPRSGDLSVYWYQQSLDQGLQFLIQYYNGEERAKGNILERFSAQQFPDLHSELNLSSLELGDSALYFCASSVEGVRGGNEQFFGPGTRLTVL.

The chain uses TRBV4-2 and TRBJ1-1; D ambiguous. CDR1 and CDR2 (germline): LGHNA, YNFKEQ. Trimming pared 1 base from V and 3 bases from J, leaving 12 bases between. The length of the CDR3 is 15 residues. The CDR3 sequence: CASSQASGRHTEAFF. In DNA, the CDR3 is TGTGCCAGCAGCCAAGCTTCGGGGAGGCACACTGAAGCTTTCTTT.

The rearrangement links TRBV7-8 to TRBJ1-1; 12 bases align to TRBD1. CDR1 is SGHVS, CDR2 FQNEAQ, per germline. V lost 5 bases and J lost 5; bases outside the gene matches: 9. The CDR3 is 16 residues long. DNA of the CDR3: TGTGCCAGCAGCGATCCCGGGACAGGGGGCTCTACTGAAGCTTTCTTT. Translated, it gives CASSDPGTGGSTEAFF.

This clonotype was counted between two and nine times. The chain carries TRBV10-3 and TRBJ2-1; 7 bases map to TRBD2. The junction had 12 bases not matched to a gene; V was cut back by 6 bases and J by 7 bases. The CDR3 runs to 15 residues. Per germline, CDR1 ENHRY and CDR2 SYGVKD. CDR3 sequence: CAISPGLLGQNEQFF. The CDR3 bases are TGTGCCATCAGCCCGGGACTATTGGGGCAAAATGAGCAGTTCTTC.

Only a few counts were recorded for this clonotype. One end of the junction fails to match germline, which may point to a read error. The chain is built from TRBV5-1 and TRBJ2-5, with TRBD2 matching over 9 bases. Germline CDR1 SGHRS, CDR2 YFSETQ. CDR3 length: 16 amino acids. CDR3 protein: CASTPYLAGLQETRYF. In nucleotides, the CDR3 is TGCGCCAGCACCCCCTATCTAGCGGGGCTACAAGAGACCCGGTACTTC.

This clonotype was observed a handful of times. The rearrangement links TRBV5-6 to TRBJ1-1; perhaps TRBD1 as D (6 bases). Germline loops: CDR1 SGHDT, CDR2 YYEEEE. With 0 bases removed from V and 7 bases from J, the gap between germline ends came to 10 bases. The CDR3 consists of 13 residues. In nucleotides, the CDR3 is TGTGCCAGCAGCTTGGACAGGGCGGGTGAAGCTTTCTTT. Its protein product is CASSLDRAGEAFF.

V and J are TRBV12-3 or TRBV12-4 and TRBJ2-6; D is unclear. The V end was cut by 10 bases, the J end by 4 bases, with 17 bases between. This CDR3 is 15 amino acids long. The CDR3 sequence is CAITTSPEGANVLTF. The CDR3 bases are TGTGCCATCACAACCTCCCCGGAAGGGGCCAACGTCCTGACTTTC.

The rearrangement uses TRBV4-2 and TRBJ2-3, with D tentatively TRBD1 (5 bases). The V and J ends lost 0 bases and 2 bases respectively, with 9 bases between them. The germline CDR1 and CDR2 sequences are LGHNA and YNFKEQ. The CDR3 runs to 15 residues. The CDR3 protein is CASSQDGAFTDTQYF. CDR3 DNA: TGTGCCAGCAGCCAAGATGGGGCCTTCACAGATACGCAGTATTTT.

There are a few counts of this clonotype. The CDR3 sequence is CASGLAPSSNEQFF. CDR3 nucleotides: TGTGCCAGCGGACTAGCTCCATCGAGTAATGAGCAGTTCTTC. The V and J genes are TRBV3-1 and TRBJ2-1; the match to TRBD2 covers 8 bases. This CDR3 is 14 amino acids long. Trimming took 8 bases from V and 7 from J; bases not matched to a gene: 10. Germline V gives CDR1 LGHDT, CDR2 YNNKEL (reference sequence).

A single count supports this clonotype. A read error may produce the germline difference seen at one junction end. This chain joins TRBV6-4 and TRBJ2-2; possibly TRBD2 for D (5 bases). Looked up from germline, CDR1 is MRHNA and CDR2 is SNTAGT. The CDR3 runs to 15 residues. The CDR3 spells CASSDSRGSSGELFF. The CDR3 DNA reads TGTGCCAGTAGTGACTCGAGAGGGTCGAGCGGGGAGCTGTTTTTT.

Concerning this clonotype: This clone may be a read error of a much larger clone one base away. CDR3 amino acids: CASSSTGGQTFF. CDR3 DNA sequence: TGTGCCAGCAGCTCGACAGGGGGCCAAACTTTCTTT. V usage is TRBV5-8 and J usage is TRBJ1-1; TRBD1 aligns across 10 bases. V was clipped by 3 bases and J by 12 bases; unmatched bases: 5. This CDR3 has 12 amino acids. From germline, CDR1 is SGHTS and CDR2 YDEGEE.

A remark on this clonotype: A junction end diverges from the germline sequence, so it may reflect a read error. This chain connects TRBV6-2 or TRBV6-3 to TRBJ2-1; 9 positions match TRBD2. This CDR3 comprises 17 residues. Germline values: CDR1 MNHEY, CDR2 SVGEGT. As DNA, the CDR3 is TGTGCCAGCAGTCACCCCGTAGCGGGAGCCCCTCTCAATGAGCGGTTCTTC. Its translation: CASSHPVAGAPLNERFF.

In its sample, this clonotype was seen a few times. The rearrangement uses TRBV19 and TRBJ2-1; 15 bases are a match to TRBD2. The CDR3 runs 15 residues. CDR1 is LNHDA and CDR2 is SQIVND in the germline V gene (reference sequence). Germline trimming cut 8 bases from V and 7 bases from J; bases unmatched to any gene: 6. CDR3 sequence: CASLRTSGRENEQFF. In DNA form, the CDR3 reads TGTGCCAGTCTTAGGACTAGCGGGAGGGAGAATGAGCAGTTCTTC.

This clonotype was counted many times. The genes are TRBV11-3 and TRBJ2-7; unclear D gene. Germline-derived CDR1 and CDR2 are SGHNT and YENEEA. The CDR3 extends over 11 amino acids. The V end was cut by 8 bases, the J end by 3 bases, with 8 bases between. Here the CDR3 reads CASGLNYEQYV. DNA for the CDR3: TGTGCCAGCGGCCTAAACTACGAGCAGTACGTC.

This clonotype was found a few times. The chain combines TRBV9 with TRBJ2-5; 13 nucleotides match TRBD2. Germline CDR1 is SGDLS and CDR2 is YYNGEE. The V gene end was trimmed by 2 bases and the J gene end by 10 bases; junction bases not matched to a gene: 8. The CDR3 is 15 amino acids. CDR3 in DNA: TGTGCCAGCAGCGTCACTAGCGGGGGGGCCTCGATCCAGTACTTC. Translation gives CASSVTSGGASIQYF.

This clonotype was recorded at least ten times. The chain links TRBV3-1 to TRBJ2-7, with 7 bases that match TRBD1. Germline V gives CDR1 LGHDT, CDR2 YNNKEL (reference sequence). CDR3 size: 14 residues. J was trimmed by 7 bases and V by 6 bases; bases with no gene match: 12. CDR3 in DNA: TGTGCCAGCAGGTGGACAGGCTCTTCGGGGGAGCAGTACTTC. Its translation: CASRWTGSSGEQYF.

V is TRBV12-5 and J is TRBJ1-2; D perhaps matches TRBD1 (5 bases). Germline V gene lookup returns CDR1 LGHNT and CDR2 FRNRAP. Trimming took 0 bases from V and 12 from J, leaving 14 bases between them. CDR3 size: 13 residues. The DNA for the CDR3 is TGTGCTAGTGGTTTGGTACGGGGCAGAGGCCACACCTTC. It specifies CASGLVRGRGHTF.

This clonotype was observed at least ten times. The V call is TRBV12-3 or TRBV12-4, the J call TRBJ2-7; D unresolved. The CDR3 runs to 12 residues. V lost 4 bases to trimming and J lost 2 bases, with 6 bases between them. The CDR3 loop is CASSSAAYEQYF. The CDR3 DNA follows: TGTGCCAGCAGTTCCGCGGCCTACGAGCAGTACTTC.

This clonotype was observed at least ten times. V is TRBV6-1 and J is TRBJ2-7, with TRBD1 matching 10 bases. This CDR3 region has 14 residues. V shed 8 bases and J 5 bases; nucleotides not matched to a gene: 9. The germline CDR1 and CDR2 sequences are MNHNS and SASEGT. The CDR3 region has the DNA TGTGCCAGCGACGGGTTGACAGGGGGCGACGAGCAGTACTTC. Its protein is CASDGLTGGDEQYF.

V usage is TRBV20-1 and J usage is TRBJ2-3; D gene ambiguous. The length of the CDR3 is 12 residues. The V gene's germline CDR1 is DFQATT and CDR2 SNEGSKA (reference sequence). The V gene lost 3 bases and the J gene lost 5 bases, with 9 bases spanning the gap. The CDR3 here is CSARIGKDTQYF. CDR3 DNA sequence: TGCAGTGCTAGGATTGGCAAAGATACGCAGTATTTT.

CDR3 amino acids: CSASLEGGNYGYTF. As DNA, the CDR3 is TGCAGTGCTAGTTTGGAAGGGGGAAACTATGGCTACACCTTC. This chain joins TRBV20-1 and TRBJ1-2; D possibly corresponds to TRBD1 (6 bases). Deletions cut 3 bases from V and 2 bases from J, with 13 bases between. The CDR3 has 14 amino acids. Per germline, CDR1 DFQATT and CDR2 SNEGSKA (reference sequence).

The rearrangement links TRBV6-2 or TRBV6-3 to TRBJ2-1, with unresolved D. Trimming took off 2 bases at V and 3 bases at J, with 5 bases between the two ends. The germline V gene encodes CDR1 MNHEY and CDR2 SVGEGT. This CDR3 comprises 13 residues. CDR3 coding DNA: TGTGCCAGCAGTTACCAATACTACAATGAGCAGTTCTTC. Encoded protein: CASSYQYYNEQFF.

CDR3 sequence (DNA): TGTGCCAGCCTGGGGCGAGGGGGGAGTAGGACTAATGAAAAACTGTTTTTT. It is translated as CASLGRGGSRTNEKLFF. The genes are TRBV27 and TRBJ1-4, with D possibly TRBD1 on 6 matching bases. The germline V and J ends were trimmed by 8 bases and 2 bases, with 21 bases remaining between them. The CDR3 extends over 17 amino acids. Looked up from germline, CDR1 is MNHEY and CDR2 is SMNVEV (reference sequence).

This chain connects TRBV6-6 to TRBJ1-5; D possibly corresponds to TRBD1 (6 bases). Germline loops: CDR1 MNHNY, CDR2 SVGAGI (reference sequence). The V gene lost 5 bases and the J gene lost 7 bases, with 18 bases spanning the gap. The length of the CDR3 is 15 residues. The CDR3 DNA is TGTGCCAGCAGTGCCCTTACTACAGGGAGCCAGCCCCAGCATTTT. Protein sequence: CASSALTTGSQPQHF.

This clonotype was observed at least ten times. Here the CDR3 reads CASSYSGTSGRVRQFF. DNA of the CDR3: TGTGCCAGCAGTTACTCCGGGACTAGCGGGAGGGTGAGGCAGTTCTTC. This chain links TRBV6-6 with TRBJ2-5; TRBD2 matches 16 bases. The tail of the sequence fits TRBJ2-1 better, so the J call may be wrong. This CDR3 is 16 amino acids long. Germline assignment: CDR1 MNHNY and CDR2 SVGAGI (reference sequence).